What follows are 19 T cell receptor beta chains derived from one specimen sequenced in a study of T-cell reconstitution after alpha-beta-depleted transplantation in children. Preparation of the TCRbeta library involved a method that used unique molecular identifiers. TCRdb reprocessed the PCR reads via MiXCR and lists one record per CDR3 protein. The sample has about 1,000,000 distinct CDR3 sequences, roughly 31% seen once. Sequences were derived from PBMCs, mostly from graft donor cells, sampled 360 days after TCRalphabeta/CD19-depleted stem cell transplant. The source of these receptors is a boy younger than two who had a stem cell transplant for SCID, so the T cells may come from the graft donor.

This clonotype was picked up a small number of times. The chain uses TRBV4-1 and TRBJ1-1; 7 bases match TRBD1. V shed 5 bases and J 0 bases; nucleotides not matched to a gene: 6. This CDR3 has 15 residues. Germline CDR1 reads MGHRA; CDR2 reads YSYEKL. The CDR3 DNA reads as TGCGCCAGCAGCTTCCGGGACAGAATGAACACTGAAGCTTTCTTT. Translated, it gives CASSFRDRMNTEAFF.

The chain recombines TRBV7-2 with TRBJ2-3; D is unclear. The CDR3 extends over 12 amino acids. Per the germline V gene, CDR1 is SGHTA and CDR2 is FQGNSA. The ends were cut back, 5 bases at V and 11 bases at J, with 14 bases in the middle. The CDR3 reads CASSPHLVGQYF. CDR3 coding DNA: TGTGCCAGCAGCCCGCACTTAGTTGGGCAGTATTTT. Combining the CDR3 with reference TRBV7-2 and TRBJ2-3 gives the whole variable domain GAGVSQSPSNKVTEKGKDVELRCDPISGHTALYWYRQSLGQGLEFLIYFQGNSAPDKSGLPSDRFSAERTGGSVSTLTIQRTQQEDSAVYLCASSPHLVGQYFGPGTRLTVL.

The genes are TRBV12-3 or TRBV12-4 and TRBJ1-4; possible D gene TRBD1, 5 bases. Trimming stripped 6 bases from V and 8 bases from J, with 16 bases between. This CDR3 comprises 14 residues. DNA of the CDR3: TGTGCCAGCAGACACTACCTCAGGGAGGAAAAACTGTTTTTT. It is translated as CASRHYLREEKLFF.

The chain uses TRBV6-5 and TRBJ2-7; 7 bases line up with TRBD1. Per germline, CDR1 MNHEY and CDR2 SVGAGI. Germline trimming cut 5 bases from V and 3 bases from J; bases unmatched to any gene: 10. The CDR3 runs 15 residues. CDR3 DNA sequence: TGTGCCAGCAGTACTCCCGACACAGGGGTCTACGAGCAGTACTTC. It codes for CASSTPDTGVYEQYF.

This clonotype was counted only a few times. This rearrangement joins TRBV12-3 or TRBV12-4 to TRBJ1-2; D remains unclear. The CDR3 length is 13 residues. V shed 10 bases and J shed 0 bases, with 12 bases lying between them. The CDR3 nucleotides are TGTGCCACCTCGGGGAGCCCTAACTATGGCTACACCTTC. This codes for CATSGSPNYGYTF.

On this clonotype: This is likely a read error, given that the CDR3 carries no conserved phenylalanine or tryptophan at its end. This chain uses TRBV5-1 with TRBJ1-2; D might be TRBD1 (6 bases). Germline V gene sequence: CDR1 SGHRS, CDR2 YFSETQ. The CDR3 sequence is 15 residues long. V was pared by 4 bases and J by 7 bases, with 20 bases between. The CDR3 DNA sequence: TGCGCCAGCAGCCGGACAGCTATGGGGGGAGGTGGCTACACCTGC. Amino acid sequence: CASSRTAMGGGGYTC.

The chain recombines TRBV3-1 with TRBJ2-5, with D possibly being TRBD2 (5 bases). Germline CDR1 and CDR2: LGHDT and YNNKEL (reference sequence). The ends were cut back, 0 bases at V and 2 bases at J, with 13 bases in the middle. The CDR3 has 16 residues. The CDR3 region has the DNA TGTGCCAGCAGCCAAGATATATGGGGAGAGCAAGAGACCCAGTACTTC. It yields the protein CASSQDIWGEQETQYF.

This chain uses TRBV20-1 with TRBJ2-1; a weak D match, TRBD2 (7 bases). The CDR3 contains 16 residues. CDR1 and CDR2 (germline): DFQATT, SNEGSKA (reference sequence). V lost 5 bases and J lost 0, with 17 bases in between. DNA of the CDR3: TGCAGTGCTCACGAGGGCGCGGGGGCCTCCTACAATGAGCAGTTCTTC. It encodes CSAHEGAGASYNEQFF.

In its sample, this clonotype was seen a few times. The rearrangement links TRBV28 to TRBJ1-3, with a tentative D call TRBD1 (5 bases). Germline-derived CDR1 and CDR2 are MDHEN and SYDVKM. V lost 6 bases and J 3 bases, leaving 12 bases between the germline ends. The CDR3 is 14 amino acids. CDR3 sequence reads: CASSPGFSGNTIYF. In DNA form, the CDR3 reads TGTGCCAGCAGCCCAGGGTTCAGTGGAAACACCATATATTTT. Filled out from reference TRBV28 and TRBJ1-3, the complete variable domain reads DVKVTQSSRYLVKRTGEKVFLECVQDMDHENMFWYRQDPGLGLRLIYFSYDVKMKEKGDIPEGYSVSREKKERFSLILESASTNQTSMYLCASSPGFSGNTIYFGEGSWLTVV.

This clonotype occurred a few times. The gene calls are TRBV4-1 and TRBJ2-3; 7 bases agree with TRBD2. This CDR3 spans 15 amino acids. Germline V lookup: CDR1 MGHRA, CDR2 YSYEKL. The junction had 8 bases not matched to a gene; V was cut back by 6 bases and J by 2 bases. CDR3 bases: TGCGCCAGCAGGCGGACGGGGGGTTTCACAGATACGCAGTATTTT. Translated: CASRRTGGFTDTQYF.

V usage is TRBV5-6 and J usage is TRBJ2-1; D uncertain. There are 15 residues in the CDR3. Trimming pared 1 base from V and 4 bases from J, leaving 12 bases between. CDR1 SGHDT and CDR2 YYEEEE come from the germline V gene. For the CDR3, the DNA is TGTGCCAGCAGCTTGTCTCCCAACACATACAATGAGCAGTTCTTC. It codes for CASSLSPNTYNEQFF.

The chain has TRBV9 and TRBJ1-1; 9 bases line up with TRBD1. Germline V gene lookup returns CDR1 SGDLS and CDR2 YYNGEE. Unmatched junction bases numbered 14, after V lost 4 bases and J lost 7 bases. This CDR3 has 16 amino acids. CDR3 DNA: TGTGCCAGCAGCCCCGGACTAGGGACAGGGACCCTTGAAGCTTTCTTT. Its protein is CASSPGLGTGTLEAFF.

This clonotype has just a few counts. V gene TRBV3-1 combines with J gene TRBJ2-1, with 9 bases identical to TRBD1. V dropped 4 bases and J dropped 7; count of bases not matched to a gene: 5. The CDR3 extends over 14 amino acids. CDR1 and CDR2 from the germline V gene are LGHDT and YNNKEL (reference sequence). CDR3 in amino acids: CASSRTGAGNEQFF. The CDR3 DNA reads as TGTGCCAGCAGCCGGACAGGGGCGGGGAATGAGCAGTTCTTC.

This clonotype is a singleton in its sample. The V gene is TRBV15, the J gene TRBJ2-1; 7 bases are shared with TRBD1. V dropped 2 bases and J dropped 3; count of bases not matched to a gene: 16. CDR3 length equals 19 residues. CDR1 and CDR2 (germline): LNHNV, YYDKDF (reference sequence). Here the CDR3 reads CATSRQPLQGFKYYNEQFF. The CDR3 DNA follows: TGTGCCACCAGCAGACAACCTTTACAGGGGTTCAAATACTACAATGAGCAGTTCTTC.

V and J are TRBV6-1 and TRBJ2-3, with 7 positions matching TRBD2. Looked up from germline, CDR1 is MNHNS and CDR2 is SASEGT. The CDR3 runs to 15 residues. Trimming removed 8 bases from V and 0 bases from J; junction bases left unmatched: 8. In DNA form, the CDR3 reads TGTGCCAGCGGCCAGCGGGGTATCAGCACAGATACGCAGTATTTT. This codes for CASGQRGISTDTQYF.

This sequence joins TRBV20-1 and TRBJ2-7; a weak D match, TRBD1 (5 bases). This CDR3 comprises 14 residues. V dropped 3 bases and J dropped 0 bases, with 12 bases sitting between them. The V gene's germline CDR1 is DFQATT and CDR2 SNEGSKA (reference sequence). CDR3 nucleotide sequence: TGCAGTGCTAGTCGTCGACAGAGCTCCTACGAGCAGTACTTC. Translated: CSASRRQSSYEQYF.

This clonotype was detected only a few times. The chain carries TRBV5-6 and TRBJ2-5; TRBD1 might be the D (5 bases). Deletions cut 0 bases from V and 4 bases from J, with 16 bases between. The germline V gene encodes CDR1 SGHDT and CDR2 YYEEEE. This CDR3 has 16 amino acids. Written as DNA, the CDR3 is TGTGCCAGCAGCTTGGAGTTAGGGGAAGTAGGAGAGACCCAGTACTTC. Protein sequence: CASSLELGEVGETQYF.

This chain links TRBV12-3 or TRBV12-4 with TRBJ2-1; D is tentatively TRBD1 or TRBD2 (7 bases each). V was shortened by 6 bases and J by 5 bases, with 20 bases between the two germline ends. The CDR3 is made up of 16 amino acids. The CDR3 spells CASSPRGRGINNEQFF. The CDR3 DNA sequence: TGTGCCAGCAGCCCTAGGGGGCGGGGGATCAACAATGAGCAGTTCTTC.

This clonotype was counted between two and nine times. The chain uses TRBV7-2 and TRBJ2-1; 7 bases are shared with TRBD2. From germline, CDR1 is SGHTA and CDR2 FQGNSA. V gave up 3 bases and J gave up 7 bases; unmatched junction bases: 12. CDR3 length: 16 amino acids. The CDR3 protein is CASSFRTSGNGNEQFF. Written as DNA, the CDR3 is TGTGCCAGCAGCTTCCGGACTAGTGGAAACGGAAATGAGCAGTTCTTC.